Listed here are 25 T cell receptor beta chains from one sample, sequenced in a study of regulatory T cells in long-lasting Graves disease. Sample time point: newly diagnosed GD, antithyroid drugs for less than 3 months. Extracted PBMC RNA gave rise to the TCR library. Construction of TCR beta libraries relied on iRepertoire HTBI primers and on Arm-PCR targeting CDR3 regions. TCRdb used MiXCR to reprocess the multiplex PCR reads, holding one entry per CDR3 protein. This sample has about 470,000 distinct CDR3 sequences; approximately 15% occur once, and the top ten carry about a sixth. The same specimen was also included in a second study, on T cells in Graves' hyperthyroidism and ophthalmopathy.

Sequencing was performed on peripheral blood mononuclear cells (PBMCs), taken at new diagnosis, from a patient treated with antithyroid drugs. The source is a woman aged 25 to 45 with Graves disease.

This clonotype was seen repeatedly, ten times or more. The chain couples TRBV18 to TRBJ2-7, with D perhaps being TRBD1 or TRBD2 (5 bases each). CDR1 is KGHSH, CDR2 LQKENI, per germline. Trimming shortened V by 2 bases and J by 5 bases, and 16 bases separated the two germline ends. The CDR3 totals 15 residues. The CDR3 loop is CASSPTTTRGDEQYF. The CDR3, as DNA: TGTGCCAGCTCACCAACTACAACTCGGGGCGACGAGCAGTACTTC.

Many counts were recorded for this clonotype. V gene TRBV20-1 combines with J gene TRBJ1-1; no reliable D call. Germline V gene sequence: CDR1 DFQATT, CDR2 SNEGSKA (reference sequence). Trimming took 1 base from V and 0 from J, leaving 9 bases between them. This CDR3 spans 14 amino acids. Written as DNA, the CDR3 is TGCAGTGCTAGAGGCTCACAGATGAACACTGAAGCTTTCTTT. Translating it yields CSARGSQMNTEAFF.

The CDR3: CASSGSGVHNQPQHF. In nucleotides, the CDR3 is TGTGCCAGCAGTGGTTCAGGGGTACACAATCAGCCCCAGCATTTT. The gene calls are TRBV2 and TRBJ1-5; a weak D match, TRBD1 (6 bases). V shed 4 bases and J shed 3 bases, with 13 bases lying between them. Germline CDR1 reads SNHLY; CDR2 reads FYNNEI. The CDR3 runs 15 residues. The full variable domain, in which reference TRBV2 and TRBJ1-5 provide the parts outside the CDR3, is EPEVTQTPSHQVTQMGQEVILRCVPISNHLYFYWYRQILGQKVEFLVSFYNNEISEKSEIFDDQFSVERPDGSNFTLKIRSTKLEDSAMYFCASSGSGVHNQPQHFGDGTRLSIL.

With regard to this clonotype: One junction end does not reproduce the germline sequence, and a read error may be involved. The CDR3 DNA reads as TGTACCAGCAGGCGAGAGACAGGGCCTACTAACTATGGCTACACCTTC. Residues: CTSRRETGPTNYGYTF. The V call is TRBV5-5, the J call TRBJ1-2; TRBD1 matches 7 bases. Germline V gene lookup returns CDR1 SGHKS and CDR2 YYEKEE (reference sequence). The CDR3 contains 16 residues.

This clonotype was counted ten times or more. This chain joins TRBV5-5 and TRBJ2-4, with D possibly TRBD2 on 6 matching bases. This CDR3 region has 13 residues. V gave up 4 bases and J gave up 5 bases, with 10 bases separating them. The germline gives CDR1 SGHKS, CDR2 YYEKEE (reference sequence). The CDR3 spells CASSGTDENIQYF. As DNA, the CDR3 is TGTGCCAGCAGCGGGACTGATGAAAACATTCAGTACTTC.

This clonotype was recorded many times. The V call is TRBV3-1, the J call TRBJ2-1; D call uncertain. The CDR3 runs 14 residues. CDR1 and CDR2 from the germline V gene are LGHDT and YNNKEL (reference sequence). V lost 5 bases and J lost 10, with 18 bases in between. In DNA form, the CDR3 reads TGTGCCAGCAGCAGCGACTCCCCTGTGATGGAGCAGTTCTTC. Translated: CASSSDSPVMEQFF.

This clonotype has a handful of counts. The chain joins TRBV29-1 to TRBJ1-1; D remains ambiguous. Germline-derived CDR1 and CDR2 are SQVTM and ANQGSEA. V shed 6 bases and J shed 0 bases, with 20 bases lying between them. This CDR3 comprises 16 residues. The chain's CDR3 is CSVGYAGLPMNTEAFF. DNA of the CDR3: TGCAGCGTAGGGTATGCGGGCCTCCCAATGAACACTGAAGCTTTCTTT. The whole variable domain, remainder taken from reference TRBV29-1 and TRBJ1-1, is SAVISQKPSRDICQRGTSLTIQCQVDSQVTMMFWYRQQPGQSLTLIATANQGSEATYESGFVIDKFPISRPNLTFSTLTVSNMSPEDSSIYLCSVGYAGLPMNTEAFFGQGTRLTVV.

This clonotype was counted between two and nine times. The rearrangement joins TRBV12-3 or TRBV12-4 to TRBJ2-5; D unclear. This CDR3 comprises 13 residues. The V end lost 6 bases, the J end lost 0 bases, and 8 bases lay between the germline ends. CDR3 in DNA: TGTGCCAGCAGGGACGGCGACCAAGAGACCCAGTACTTC. The encoded protein is CASRDGDQETQYF.

In its sample, this clonotype was seen many times. The V and J genes are TRBV29-1 and TRBJ2-1, with TRBD2 matching 7 bases. J was trimmed by 5 bases and V by 6 bases; bases with no gene match: 7. The CDR3 length is 13 residues. Germline CDR1 is SQVTM and CDR2 is ANQGSEA. The CDR3 nucleotides are TGCAGCGTCTTTCCGGGAGGAGACAATGAGCAGTTCTTC. Translation: CSVFPGGDNEQFF.

The V call is TRBV24-1, the J call TRBJ2-2, with 13 bases lining up with TRBD2. This CDR3 is 17 amino acids long. CDR1 is KGHDR and CDR2 is SFDVKD in the germline V gene. The V gene end was trimmed by 3 bases and the J gene end by 5 bases; junction bases not matched to a gene: 5. CDR3 coding DNA: TGTGCCACCAGTGATCCCCGGACTAGCGGGAGAACCGGGGAGCTGTTTTTT. Translating it yields CATSDPRTSGRTGELFF.

The V and J genes are TRBV20-1 and TRBJ1-5, with 7 bases aligning to TRBD1. The length of the CDR3 is 16 residues. Trimming took 4 bases from V and 5 from J; bases not matched to a gene: 14. Germline loops: CDR1 DFQATT, CDR2 SNEGSKA (reference sequence). DNA of the CDR3: TGCAGTGCTACCCAGGTTCGGGACAGCTTTCATCAGCCCCAGCATTTT. The encoded protein is CSATQVRDSFHQPQHF.

This clonotype was counted many times. CDR3 sequence reads: CASRATTGRNTEAFF. DNA of the CDR3: TGTGCCAGCAGGGCGACGACAGGGCGGAACACTGAAGCTTTCTTT. This sequence joins TRBV28 and TRBJ1-1, with 7 bases identical to TRBD1. In germline, CDR1 is MDHEN, CDR2 SYDVKM. J was trimmed by 1 base and V by 6 bases; bases with no gene match: 8. CDR3 length: 15 residues.

This clonotype was observed many times. The genes are TRBV7-8 and TRBJ2-1; unclear D gene. This CDR3 has 14 amino acids. Germline V gene data show CDR1 as SGHVS and CDR2 as FQNEAQ. Deletions cut 1 base from V and 2 bases from J, with 6 bases between. The CDR3 coding sequence is TGTGCCAGCAGCTTAGGGCAGACCTACAATGAGCAGTTCTTC. Its protein is CASSLGQTYNEQFF.

This clonotype was seen at least ten times. V gene TRBV20-1 combines with J gene TRBJ2-1, with D uncertain. The CDR3 consists of 15 residues. Trimming removed 1 base from V and 9 bases from J, with 19 bases in between. CDR1 is DFQATT and CDR2 is SNEGSKA in the germline V gene (reference sequence). The CDR3 nucleotides read TGCAGTGCTAGAGCGCGAGGAGTTGTCACCTCTGAGCAGTTCTTC. Protein: CSARARGVVTSEQFF.

The sample holds many counts of this clonotype. This chain joins TRBV3-1 and TRBJ1-5; D not certain. The CDR3 covers 15 residues. Germline assignment: CDR1 LGHDT and CDR2 YNNKEL (reference sequence). Trimming shortened V by 0 bases and J by 5 bases, and 11 bases separated the two germline ends. In DNA, the CDR3 is TGTGCCAGCAGCCAAGAGGCAGGCCGAGATCAGCCCCAGCATTTT. This codes for CASSQEAGRDQPQHF.

This clonotype was counted ten times or more. This sequence joins TRBV12-3 or TRBV12-4 and TRBJ2-7, with 13 bases that match TRBD2. J gave up 4 bases and V 6 bases, and 6 bases lay outside the gene matches. The CDR3 sequence is 15 residues long. The CDR3 here is CASRPGLAGDYEQYF. CDR3 sequence (DNA): TGTGCCAGCAGACCTGGACTAGCGGGAGATTACGAGCAGTACTTC.

This clonotype was detected ten times or more. The V call is TRBV12-3 or TRBV12-4, the J call TRBJ1-1, with 7 nucleotides matching TRBD1. The CDR3 sequence is 15 residues long. With 5 bases clipped from V and 2 bases from J, the junction kept 8 bases outside the gene matches. In nucleotides, the CDR3 is TGTGCCAGCAGTCAGAGACAGGGAGGAAACACTGAAGCTTTCTTT. Translated, it gives CASSQRQGGNTEAFF.

This clonotype was observed many times. V is TRBV24-1 and J is TRBJ2-1, with D perhaps matching TRBD2 (6 bases). The CDR3 has 13 residues. The V and J ends lost 2 bases and 7 bases respectively, with 8 bases between them. Germline V gives CDR1 KGHDR, CDR2 SFDVKD. CDR3: CATSDYSGNEQFF. CDR3 coding DNA: TGTGCCACCAGTGATTACAGCGGGAATGAGCAGTTCTTC.

This clonotype appeared many times. The chain has TRBV6-2 or TRBV6-3 and TRBJ2-1; 10 bases are shared with TRBD2. Germline values: CDR1 MNHEY, CDR2 SVGEGT. Germline trimming cut 8 bases from V and 5 bases from J; bases unmatched to any gene: 6. This CDR3 region has 14 residues. The CDR3 coding sequence is TGTGCCAGCGGAAATCTAGCGGGGGACAATGAGCAGTTCTTC. Translating gives CASGNLAGDNEQFF.

This clonotype was detected many times. This sequence joins TRBV15 and TRBJ1-1; D is undetermined. This CDR3 is built from 16 residues. Germline V lookup: CDR1 LNHNV, CDR2 YYDKDF (reference sequence). V was clipped by 0 bases and J by 0 bases, with 11 bases between them. This CDR3 reads CATSRDSGEMNTEAFF. The CDR3 DNA reads as TGTGCCACCAGCAGAGATTCGGGAGAGATGAACACTGAAGCTTTCTTT.

This clonotype was observed a handful of times. This sequence joins TRBV29-1 and TRBJ2-1; 8 nucleotides align to TRBD2. Germline CDR1 reads SQVTM; CDR2 reads ANQGSEA. The junction had 10 bases not matched to a gene; V was cut back by 2 bases and J by 10 bases. The CDR3 spans 14 residues. The CDR3, as DNA: TGCAGCGTTGAAACCACTAGCGGCCCCTCAGAGCAGTTCTTC. Translating gives CSVETTSGPSEQFF.

The chain has TRBV11-3 and TRBJ1-4; weak D call: TRBD1 (5 bases). This CDR3 spans 15 amino acids. Germline V gene data show CDR1 as SGHNT and CDR2 as YENEEA. Deletions cut 6 bases from V and 4 bases from J, with 15 bases between. The CDR3 DNA reads TGTGCCAGCAGTCGGACCGGGGGAAATAATGAAAAACTGTTTTTT. It codes for CASSRTGGNNEKLFF.

The chain has TRBV6-1 and TRBJ1-6; maybe TRBD1 (6 bases). Germline CDR1 MNHNS, CDR2 SASEGT. Deletions cut 5 bases from V and 0 bases from J, with 11 bases between. The CDR3 runs 16 residues. The CDR3 DNA sequence: TGTGCCAGCAGTCTTGAGGACAGCTCCTATAATTCACCCCTCCACTTT. It specifies CASSLEDSSYNSPLHF.

There are many counts of this clonotype. This sequence joins TRBV6-2 or TRBV6-3 and TRBJ2-4; TRBD2 matches at 15 bases. The CDR3 is 16 residues long. The germline gives CDR1 MNHEY, CDR2 SVGEGT. The ends lost 2 bases at V and 8 bases at J; junction bases unmatched: 4. The CDR3 region is CASSYGLAGGPDIQYF. CDR3 DNA: TGTGCCAGCAGTTACGGACTAGCGGGAGGGCCGGACATTCAGTACTTC.

The chain is built from TRBV19 and TRBJ2-5, with D unresolved. The germline V and J ends were trimmed by 5 bases and 2 bases, with 21 bases remaining between them. CDR1 LNHDA and CDR2 SQIVND come from the germline V gene (reference sequence). The CDR3 loop spans 17 amino acids. CDR3 region: CASSSYYPKAKQETQYF. CDR3 nucleotides: TGTGCCAGTAGTTCGTATTATCCGAAGGCAAAACAAGAGACCCAGTACTTC.